This entry lists 12 T cell receptor beta chains sequenced from one sample in a study of blood T cell repertoires in COVID-19. Only in-frame clones appear in the TCRdb table, and some are missing; sequencing was by immunoSEQ multiplex PCR. The data contain about 54,000 clones, approximately 87% of them singletons. The sequencing input was peripheral blood. These TCRs come from a man aged 40-50 years with active COVID-19.

V gene TRBV7-3 combines with J gene TRBJ1-1, with D possibly being TRBD1 (5 bases). V lost 4 bases and J lost 2, with 8 bases in between. The germline V gene has CDR1 SGHTA and CDR2 FQGTGA. This CDR3 contains 13 residues. This CDR3 is CASSSDSNTEAFF. DNA of the CDR3: TGTGCCAGCAGCTCCGACAGTAACACTGAAGCTTTCTTT.

The chain employs TRBV2 and TRBJ2-1; a possible D gene is TRBD2 (7 bases). The CDR3 spans 15 residues. Germline CDR1 is SNHLY and CDR2 is FYNNEI. With 7 bases removed from V and 3 bases from J, the gap between germline ends came to 16 bases. Here the CDR3 reads CASIEKGGGYNEQFF. CDR3 DNA sequence: TGTGCCAGCATCGAGAAGGGAGGGGGCTACAATGAGCAGTTCTTC.

This clone appeared once. This chain connects TRBV27 to TRBJ2-3; the D gene is possibly TRBD2 (6 bases). Germline lookup yields CDR1 MNHEY and CDR2 SMNVEV (reference sequence). The V end lost 3 bases, the J end lost 3 bases, and 16 bases lay between the germline ends. The CDR3 length is 16 residues. CDR3 sequence (DNA): TGTGCCAGCAGTTTCAACGGTTGGAGGGAGACAGATACGCAGTATTTT. Encoded protein: CASSFNGWRETDTQYF.

The V and J genes are TRBV11-3 and TRBJ2-1; 10 bases fit TRBD2. Germline loops: CDR1 SGHNT, CDR2 YENEEA. V shed 1 base and J 8 bases; nucleotides not matched to a gene: 11. This CDR3 has 17 amino acids. The CDR3 bases are TGTGCCAGCAGCTTAGCCGTGCCTAGCGGGAGCGCGCATGAGCAGTTCTTC. It specifies CASSLAVPSGSAHEQFF.

The chain uses TRBV7-3 and TRBJ2-1; D not resolved. V was pared by 1 base and J by 10 bases, with 11 bases between. Germline values: CDR1 SGHTA, CDR2 FQGTGA. This CDR3 is built from 13 residues. For the CDR3, the DNA is TGTGCCAGCAGCTTAAACGCTAATCGAGAGCAGTTCTTC. This sequence encodes CASSLNANREQFF.

The V call is TRBV30, the J call TRBJ2-1; 11 nucleotides agree with TRBD2. V lost 8 bases and J lost 10; bases outside the gene matches: 4. The CDR3 sequence is 11 residues long. Germline V gene data show CDR1 as GTSNPN and CDR2 as SVGIG (reference sequence). In DNA, the CDR3 is TGTGCCCGTAGCGGGAGGGGAGAGCAGTTCTTC. Translation gives CARSGRGEQFF.

The rearrangement joins TRBV5-1 to TRBJ2-7, with 13 bases that match TRBD2. The V and J ends lost 0 bases and 7 bases, in that order; junction bases with no gene match: 4. Per the germline V gene, CDR1 is SGHRS and CDR2 is YFSETQ. This CDR3 has 15 residues. CDR3 loop: CASSLGTSGSKEQYF. In DNA, the CDR3 is TGCGCCAGCAGCTTGGGGACTAGCGGGAGTAAAGAGCAGTACTTC.

The CDR3 loop is CASSPSYRGPLGYTF. The CDR3 DNA follows: TGTGCCAGCAGCCCTTCCTACAGGGGGCCTCTTGGCTACACCTTC. This rearrangement joins TRBV7-9 to TRBJ1-2, with 9 bases fitting TRBD1. CDR1 is SEHNR and CDR2 is FQNEAQ in the germline V gene (reference sequence). Trimming took 5 bases from V and 7 from J; bases not matched to a gene: 11. This CDR3 spans 15 amino acids.

This chain links TRBV7-7 with TRBJ2-5; no reliable D call. From germline, CDR1 is SSHAT and CDR2 FNYEAQ (reference sequence). V shed 5 bases and J shed 2 bases, with 15 bases lying between them. The length of the CDR3 is 15 residues. CDR3 coding DNA: TGTGCCAGCAGCCCCCTGACTCGGCGGCAAGAGACCCAGTACTTC. This codes for CASSPLTRRQETQYF. Full variable domain (remainder filled in from reference TRBV7-7 and TRBJ2-5): GAGVSQSPRYKVTKRGQDVTLRCDPISSHATLYWYQQALGQGPEFLTYFNYEAQPDKSGLPSDRFSAERPEGSISTLTIQRTEQRDSAMYRCASSPLTRRQETQYFGPGTRLLVL.

The chain employs TRBV30 and TRBJ2-3; D is ambiguous. CDR3 length equals 14 residues. V lost 7 bases, J lost 2 bases, and 16 bases lay in between. Germline V gene data show CDR1 as GTSNPN and CDR2 as SVGIG (reference sequence). The chain's CDR3 is CASSERVSTDTQYF. The DNA of the CDR3 is TGTGCCTCGTCGGAGCGCGTCTCCACAGATACGCAGTATTTT.

CDR3 nucleotides: TGTGCCAGCAGTGAACAGAAAGGGACATCCCTCCACTTT. Protein: CASSEQKGTSLHF. The genes are TRBV6-1 and TRBJ1-6, with D possibly TRBD1 on 6 matching bases. The ends were cut back, 2 bases at V and 14 bases at J, with 13 bases in the middle. CDR3 length equals 13 residues. Germline CDR1 MNHNS, CDR2 SASEGT.

The genes are TRBV10-2 and TRBJ2-2, with D possibly TRBD2 on 5 matching bases. The germline V gene encodes CDR1 WSHSY and CDR2 SAAADI. V dropped 5 bases and J dropped 2 bases, with 9 bases sitting between them. This CDR3 has 14 residues. CDR3 region: CASSRGLNTGELFF. The DNA of the CDR3 is TGCGCCAGCAGTCGCGGACTTAACACCGGGGAGCTGTTTTTT.